The 20 T cell receptor beta chains below come from one sample, sequenced in a study of graft-versus-host responses after intestinal transplantation. Sequencing was performed with immunoSEQ multiplex PCR; in TCRdb, only in-frame clones are kept and a portion is missing. The sample has around 69,000 clones; 90% are singletons. These TCRs are of unknown antigen specificity. The sequencing here drew on unstimulated CD8+ T cells sorted from spleen or lymph node cells, taken before transplant. The source is a human donor who was the organ donor for an intestinal transplant.

V and J are TRBV13 and TRBJ2-1; 8 bases are shared with TRBD2. This CDR3 comprises 14 residues. Looked up from germline, CDR1 is PRHDT and CDR2 is FYEKMQ (reference sequence). The trim removed 5 bases at V and 8 bases at J, leaving 8 bases unmatched. CDR3 coding DNA: TGTGCCAGCAGCCAAGCGGGGGAGTTCGATGAGCAGTTCTTC. This sequence encodes CASSQAGEFDEQFF.

This CDR3 reads CASMLAGGETQYF. CDR3 nucleotides: TGTGCCAGCATGCTAGCGGGGGGTGAGACCCAGTACTTC. The V and J genes are TRBV4-2 and TRBJ2-5, with 11 bases lining up with TRBD2. V shed 7 bases, J shed 5 bases, and the junction held 3 bases outside the gene matches. Germline V gene lookup returns CDR1 LGHNA and CDR2 YNFKEQ. The CDR3 extends over 13 amino acids.

V gene TRBV6-5 combines with J gene TRBJ1-5; D is perhaps TRBD1 (6 bases). The length of the CDR3 is 14 residues. V was shortened by 2 bases and J by 5 bases, with 10 bases between the two germline ends. CDR1 is MNHEY, CDR2 SVGAGI, per germline. The CDR3 loop is CASSYQQGDQPQHF. In DNA form, the CDR3 reads TGTGCCAGCAGTTACCAACAGGGAGATCAGCCCCAGCATTTT.

The V gene is TRBV9, the J gene TRBJ2-1; D is ambiguous. CDR1 and CDR2 from the germline V gene are SGDLS and YYNGEE. Trimming removed 3 bases from V and 0 bases from J, with 7 bases in between. The CDR3 length is 14 residues. CDR3 sequence (DNA): TGTGCCAGCAGCGCCGGTGGCTCCTACAATGAGCAGTTCTTC. It encodes CASSAGGSYNEQFF.

The V call is TRBV7-8, the J call TRBJ2-5, with D maybe TRBD2 (7 bases). This CDR3 has 14 residues. Germline CDR1 SGHVS, CDR2 FQNEAQ. Trimming pared 1 base from V and 5 bases from J, leaving 11 bases between. The CDR3: CASSLGGGGETQYF. In DNA form, the CDR3 reads TGTGCCAGCAGCTTAGGGGGGGGCGGTGAGACCCAGTACTTC.

V gene TRBV7-8 combines with J gene TRBJ2-1; weak D call: TRBD2 (5 bases). This CDR3 region has 15 residues. Looked up from germline, CDR1 is SGHVS and CDR2 is FQNEAQ. V lost 1 base and J lost 9, with 16 bases in between. The DNA of the CDR3 is TGTGCCAGCAGCTTAGAAGTTGGGCTAGCCGTTGAGCAGTTCTTC. Translation gives CASSLEVGLAVEQFF.

This clone was recorded only once. The chain uses TRBV5-1 and TRBJ1-1, with a weak D call TRBD1 (5 bases). The CDR3 runs to 12 residues. From germline, CDR1 is SGHRS and CDR2 YFSETQ. The V end was cut by 8 bases, the J end by 3 bases, with 11 bases between. The CDR3 is CASQGGDTEAFF. The CDR3 bases are TGCGCCAGTCAAGGAGGGGACACTGAAGCTTTCTTT.

V usage is TRBV6-6 and J usage is TRBJ1-6; TRBD1 matches at 10 bases. Unmatched junction bases numbered 5, after V lost 7 bases and J lost 2 bases. CDR3 length: 16 residues. Germline lookup yields CDR1 MNHNY and CDR2 SVGAGI (reference sequence). CDR3 residues: CASKKDRGTYNSPLHF. As DNA, the CDR3 is TGTGCCAGCAAGAAGGACAGGGGGACCTATAATTCACCCCTCCACTTT.

The chain couples TRBV11-2 to TRBJ2-7; TRBD1 matches 10 bases. J gave up 5 bases and V 5 bases, and 21 bases lay outside the gene matches. CDR1 SGHAT and CDR2 FQNNGV come from the germline V gene. CDR3 length: 19 residues. The CDR3 bases are TGTGCCAGCAGCCTAGGGACAGGGGAGGGTTTGGGTCCCCCCCACGAGCAGTACGTC. As protein: CASSLGTGEGLGPPHEQYV.

V is TRBV18 and J is TRBJ1-2; 8 positions match TRBD1. With V trimmed by 5 bases and J by 3 bases, 11 bases remained unmatched. CDR1 and CDR2 from the germline V gene are KGHSH and LQKENI. This CDR3 is 16 amino acids long. CDR3 sequence reads: CASSTTGDPFDYGYTF. DNA of the CDR3: TGTGCCAGCTCAACGACAGGGGATCCATTTGACTATGGCTACACCTTC.

This clone was seen once. The rearrangement links TRBV4-1 to TRBJ2-3; maybe TRBD1 (5 bases). V shed 3 bases and J shed 3 bases, with 19 bases lying between them. The germline V gene encodes CDR1 MGHRA and CDR2 YSYEKL. CDR3 size: 17 residues. The CDR3 DNA sequence: TGCGCCAGCAGCCAGGGGCCGGGTAGGCTAGGGACAGATACGCAGTATTTT. Translated: CASSQGPGRLGTDTQYF.

The V call is TRBV13, the J call TRBJ2-3, with 9 nucleotides matching TRBD1. Germline V gives CDR1 PRHDT, CDR2 FYEKMQ (reference sequence). CDR3 size: 15 residues. With 5 bases clipped from V and 3 bases from J, the junction kept 6 bases outside the gene matches. This CDR3 reads CASSLRDRETDTQYF. The DNA of the CDR3 is TGTGCCAGCAGCCTCCGGGACAGGGAGACAGATACGCAGTATTTT. The whole variable domain, filled in from reference TRBV13 and TRBJ2-3, reads AAGVIQSPRHLIKEKRETATLKCYPIPRHDTVYWYQQGPGQDPQFLISFYEKMQSDKGSIPDRFSAQQFSDYHSELNMSSLELGDSALYFCASSLRDRETDTQYFGPGTRLTVL.

This clone was picked up one time. The genes are TRBV7-2 and TRBJ2-1, with no clear D. CDR3 length equals 10 residues. Trimming pared 5 bases from V and 7 bases from J, leaving 3 bases between. CDR1 and CDR2 from the germline V gene are SGHTA and FQGNSA. CDR3 loop: CASSHNEQFF. CDR3 coding DNA: TGTGCCAGCAGCCATAATGAGCAGTTCTTC.

This rearrangement joins TRBV14 to TRBJ2-5; possibly TRBD1 for D (6 bases). The CDR3 covers 15 residues. Trimming took 4 bases from V and 4 from J, leaving 16 bases between them. In germline, CDR1 is SGHDN, CDR2 FVKESK. CDR3: CASSPRIVGAETQYF. The DNA for the CDR3 is TGTGCCAGCAGCCCGAGGATAGTGGGGGCAGAGACCCAGTACTTC. The entire variable domain, with the rest obtained from reference TRBV14 and TRBJ2-5, is as follows: EAGVTQFPSHSVIEKGQTVTLRCDPISGHDNLYWYRRVMGKEIKFLLHFVKESKQDESGMPNNRFLAERTGGTYSTLKVQPAELEDSGVYFCASSPRIVGAETQYFGPGTRLLVL.

The chain carries TRBV5-1 and TRBJ1-1; TRBD1 matches at 8 bases. V trimming: 0 bases; J trimming: 4 bases; junction bases outside the gene matches: 8. Looked up from germline, CDR1 is SGHRS and CDR2 is YFSETQ. This CDR3 has 16 residues. The CDR3 loop is CASSLGGQGFSTEAFF. The DNA for the CDR3 is TGCGCCAGCAGCTTGGGCGGACAGGGTTTTTCCACTGAAGCTTTCTTT.

The chain couples TRBV4-1 to TRBJ1-4, with 7 nucleotides matching TRBD1. The CDR3 sequence is 14 residues long. The germline CDR1 and CDR2 sequences are MGHRA and YSYEKL. Trimming at V came to 4 bases and at J to 6 bases, leaving 5 bases not matched to a gene. CDR3 coding DNA: TGCGCCAGCAGCCGATTAGACAGGGATGAAAAACTGTTTTTT. This encodes CASSRLDRDEKLFF.

In its sample, this clone was seen once. The chain employs TRBV7-9 and TRBJ2-7, with 9 bases lining up with TRBD1. V lost 10 bases, J lost 0 bases, and 4 bases stayed unmatched. Germline CDR1 reads SEHNR; CDR2 reads FQNEAQ (reference sequence). The CDR3 totals 13 residues. In DNA form, the CDR3 reads TGTGCCATCGCGGACAGGGGCTCCTACGAGCAGTACGTC. It codes for CAIADRGSYEQYV.

CDR3: CASSQGASLGGELFF. CDR3 nucleotide sequence: TGTGCCAGCAGCCAGGGGGCTTCGTTGGGCGGGGAGCTGTTTTTT. This sequence joins TRBV7-8 and TRBJ2-2; 8 bases agree with TRBD1. Germline V lookup: CDR1 SGHVS, CDR2 FQNEAQ. Trimming took 5 bases from V and 7 from J; bases not matched to a gene: 9. The CDR3 extends over 15 amino acids.

The chain combines TRBV13 with TRBJ2-2; TRBD2 aligns across 12 bases. Germline lookup yields CDR1 PRHDT and CDR2 FYEKMQ (reference sequence). This CDR3 has 17 residues. V lost 4 bases and J lost 1; bases outside the gene matches: 4. CDR3 in DNA: TGTGCCAGCAGCTACCCGGGACTAGCGGGGAACACCGGGGAGCTGTTTTTT. Its translation is CASSYPGLAGNTGELFF.

The genes are TRBV27 and TRBJ2-2; the D is unclear. CDR1 and CDR2 (germline): MNHEY, SMNVEV (reference sequence). Trimming took 4 bases from V and 1 from J, leaving 4 bases between them. The CDR3 runs 13 residues. CDR3 coding DNA: TGTGCCAGCAGTTCCAGGAACACCGGGGAGCTGTTTTTT. Translating it yields CASSSRNTGELFF.